The rows below give T cell receptor beta chains drawn from one sample of a study of cytomegalovirus exposure and HLA in healthy donors. Using immunoSEQ multiplex PCR, the repertoire was profiled, and TCRdb retains in-frame clones only, with some absent. The repertoire holds about 73,000 clones, roughly 82% seen once, with 12% in the top ten. The sequenced material came from PBMCs. These receptor sequences come from a man aged 65 to 79 in good health and CMV-seronegative. Each CDR3 is given with its conserved first and last residue. The D gene is left open where the match is weak. Clone size is not always given. Where it is, it says once, few, many or a class for expanded clones.

d_gene	v_gene	j_gene	abundance	CDR3aa	CDR3nt
-	TRBV16	TRBJ1-5	-	CASSQSEVLLNQPQHF	TGTGCCAGCAGCCAATCCGAGGTATTACTCAATCAGCCCCAGCATTTT
TRBD2	TRBV7-2	TRBJ2-7	-	CASSLGSSSGPYEQYF	TGTGCCAGCAGCTTAGGATCCTCTAGCGGGCCTTACGAGCAGTACTTC
TRBD1	TRBV7-8	TRBJ1-3	-	CASSLVTGTGNTIYF	TGTGCCAGCAGCTTAGTGACAGGGACTGGAAACACCATATATTTT
TRBD1	TRBV5-1	TRBJ1-4	few	CASSLQGESFEKLFF	TGCGCCAGCAGCCTCCAGGGGGAGTCGTTTGAAAAACTGTTTTTT
-	TRBV5-1	TRBJ1-2	-	CASSFAGDNYGYTF	TGCGCCAGCAGCTTTGCAGGCGATAACTATGGCTACACCTTC
-	TRBV7-2	TRBJ2-5	-	CASGLQGKETQYF	TGTGCCAGCGGTCTACAGGGTAAAGAGACCCAGTACTTC
-	TRBV29-1	TRBJ1-4	-	CSVKTGNRIEKLFF	TGCAGCGTGAAAACAGGGAACCGCATTGAAAAACTGTTTTTT
-	TRBV11-3	TRBJ1-6	few	CASSLGWAGYNSPLHF	TGTGCCAGCAGCTTAGGGTGGGCTGGCTATAATTCACCCCTCCACTTT
-	TRBV30	TRBJ1-2	-	CAWSLTGYGYTF	TGTGCCTGGAGTCTGACAGGCTATGGCTACACCTTC
TRBD1	TRBV7-9	TRBJ1-2	once	CASSRGGDRGIYGYTF	TGTGCCAGCAGCCGTGGGGGGGACAGGGGGATTTATGGCTACACCTTC
-	TRBV28	TRBJ1-2	few	CASSSQGPLHNF	TGTGCCAGCAGTTCTCAGGGTCCCCTCCACAACTTC
-	TRBV27	TRBJ2-7	-	CASSLSGSSYEQYF	TGTGCCAGCAGTTTGTCGGGGAGCTCCTACGAGCAGTACTTC
-	TRBV4-1	TRBJ1-2	-	CASSQVDSRNYGYTF	TGCGCCAGCAGCCAAGTGGACAGCCGAAACTATGGCTACACCTTC
TRBD1	TRBV19	TRBJ1-2	-	CASSISGQGQGYTF	TGTGCCAGTAGTATCTCCGGACAGGGACAAGGCTACACCTTC
TRBD1	TRBV27	TRBJ2-1	-	CASSLQGEAYNEQFF	TGTGCCAGCAGTCTCCAGGGGGAAGCCTACAATGAGCAGTTCTTC
TRBD1	TRBV6-5	TRBJ2-1	-	CATRAGTAINEQFF	TGTGCCACCCGAGCCGGGACAGCAATAAATGAGCAGTTCTTC
-	TRBV4-3	TRBJ2-6	-	CASSLTTGGAGANVLTF	TGCGCCAGCAGCCTCACAACAGGGGGGGCTGGGGCCAACGTCCTGACTTTC
-	TRBV19	TRBJ2-1	few	CASSTSGREQFF	TGTGCCAGTAGTACCTCTGGGCGAGAGCAGTTCTTC
-	TRBV6-1	TRBJ2-5	few	CASSEQAQETQYF	TGTGCCAGCAGTGAACAGGCACAAGAGACCCAGTACTTC
-	TRBV7-2	TRBJ2-4	-	CASSLVGGIAKNIQYF	TGTGCCAGCAGCTTAGTTGGGGGCATAGCCAAAAACATTCAGTACTTC
-	TRBV27	TRBJ1-1	-	CASSPEAQRWAFF	TGTGCCAGCAGTCCTGAAGCACAGAGATGGGCTTTCTTT
TRBD2	TRBV5-1	TRBJ2-3	once	CASSLRPWSGGALDTQYF	TGCGCCAGCAGCTTGAGGCCTTGGAGCGGGGGGGCATTGGATACGCAGTATTTT
-	TRBV5-1	TRBJ1-4	few	CASSLGRGGEKLFF	TGCGCCAGCAGCTTGGGCAGGGGCGGGGAAAAACTGTTTTTT
-	TRBV27	TRBJ1-2	-	CASSYRVGYGYTF	TGTGCCAGCAGTTACAGGGTAGGGTATGGCTACACCTTC
TRBD2	TRBV9	TRBJ2-5	-	CASSTRLAGGRETQYF	TGTGCCAGTAGCACCCGACTAGCGGGGGGTAGGGAGACCCAGTACTTC
-	TRBV5-1	TRBJ2-3	-	CASSHTGGGAGGLGTDTQYF	TGCGCCAGCAGCCATACGGGTGGAGGAGCAGGAGGTCTGGGTACAGATACGCAGTATTTT
TRBD2	TRBV28	TRBJ2-3	once	CASSSPSTSASTDTQYF	TGTGCCAGCAGTTCTCCGTCGACTAGCGCGAGCACAGATACGCAGTATTTT
TRBD2	TRBV25-1	TRBJ2-7	-	CASGDPQLAGSYEQYF	TGTGCCAGCGGCGACCCCCAACTAGCGGGGTCCTACGAGCAGTACTTC
TRBD1	TRBV30	TRBJ1-6	-	CAWSGTGGSYNSPLHF	TGTGCCTGGAGTGGAACAGGGGGCTCCTATAATTCACCCCTCCACTTT
TRBD1	TRBV6-5	TRBJ1-2	-	CASSYVNRGHYGYTF	TGTGCCAGCAGTTACGTCAACAGGGGCCACTATGGCTACACCTTC
-	TRBV7-2	TRBJ2-7	-	CASSPAQGSYEQYF	TGTGCCAGCAGCCCAGCTCAGGGGTCCTACGAGCAGTACTTC
-	TRBV5-1	TRBJ1-1	few	CASSPTGNTEAFF	TGCGCCAGCAGCCCGACAGGGAACACTGAAGCTTTCTTT
-	TRBV19	TRBJ1-5	-	CATRRAPFQAQHF	TGTGCCACCAGGAGGGCGCCCTTTCAAGCCCAGCATTTT
-	TRBV30	TRBJ1-1	-	CAWSALRTANTEAFF	TGTGCCTGGAGTGCCCTTAGGACAGCGAACACTGAAGCTTTCTTT
-	TRBV2	TRBJ2-3	-	CAREGLPATDTQYF	TGTGCCAGGGAGGGCCTTCCAGCGACAGATACGCAGTATTTT
-	TRBV6-1	TRBJ2-7	few	CASTPPGDPAYEQYF	TGTGCCAGCACTCCCCCAGGGGATCCCGCCTACGAGCAGTACTTC
TRBD1	TRBV7-9	TRBJ2-7	-	CAGKRQGSYEQYF	TGTGCCGGGAAAAGACAGGGATCCTACGAGCAGTACTTC
TRBD1	TRBV6-6	TRBJ1-2	-	CASMTGVIANYGYTF	TGTGCCAGCATGACAGGGGTGATCGCTAACTATGGCTACACCTTC
-	TRBV10-3	TRBJ1-5	once	CAISESGDSNQPQHF	TGTGCCATCAGTGAGTCCGGGGATAGCAATCAGCCCCAGCATTTT
-	TRBV6-6	TRBJ1-5	-	CASSPPRGEGNQPQHF	TGTGCCAGCAGTCCTCCCAGGGGCGAGGGCAATCAGCCCCAGCATTTT
-	TRBV11-2	TRBJ1-1	-	CASSLVGRTEAFF	TGTGCCAGCAGCTTAGTCGGGAGGACTGAAGCTTTCTTT
TRBD1	TRBV29-1	TRBJ1-1	-	CSVDRARRHRGSTNTEAFF	TGCAGCGTTGATAGGGCTCGTCGTCACAGGGGGTCTACGAACACTGAAGCTTTCTTT
-	TRBV5-4	TRBJ1-2	-	CASSQDTTGTYGYTF	TGCGCCAGCAGCCAAGATACCACAGGGACCTATGGCTACACCTTC
-	TRBV19	TRBJ1-5	-	CASCVRGRSNQPQHF	TGTGCCAGTTGTGTGAGAGGGCGAAGCAATCAGCCCCAGCATTTT
-	TRBV5-4	TRBJ1-6	-	CASSFRLGVDSPLHF	TGTGCCAGCAGCTTCCGCTTGGGCGTCGATTCACCCCTCCACTTT
-	TRBV28	TRBJ2-7	-	CAIQGPHKEQYF	TGTGCCATCCAGGGTCCCCACAAGGAGCAGTACTTC
-	TRBV27	TRBJ1-5	once	CASSLASDQPQHF	TGTGCCAGCAGTTTAGCCAGCGATCAGCCCCAGCATTTT
TRBD1	TRBV19	TRBJ2-2	-	CASSQPTGTGLGELFF	TGTGCCAGTAGTCAACCCACCGGGACAGGGCTCGGGGAGCTGTTTTTT
-	TRBV30	TRBJ2-4	-	CAWSVSFAKNIQYF	TGTGCCTGGAGTGTATCTTTTGCCAAAAACATTCAGTACTTC
TRBD2	TRBV4-1	TRBJ2-4	-	CASSQEVTTSGTKNIQYF	TGCGCCAGCAGCCAAGAAGTCACGACTAGCGGGACCAAAAACATTCAGTACTTC
-	TRBV7-9	TRBJ1-1	-	CASSLSRAGYTEAFF	TGTGCCAGCAGCTTATCCCGGGCAGGGTACACTGAAGCTTTCTTT
TRBD2	TRBV7-2	TRBJ2-7	-	CASSLSHGVAGVSYEQYF	TGTGCCAGCAGCTTATCCCACGGGGTAGCGGGAGTATCTTACGAGCAGTACTTC